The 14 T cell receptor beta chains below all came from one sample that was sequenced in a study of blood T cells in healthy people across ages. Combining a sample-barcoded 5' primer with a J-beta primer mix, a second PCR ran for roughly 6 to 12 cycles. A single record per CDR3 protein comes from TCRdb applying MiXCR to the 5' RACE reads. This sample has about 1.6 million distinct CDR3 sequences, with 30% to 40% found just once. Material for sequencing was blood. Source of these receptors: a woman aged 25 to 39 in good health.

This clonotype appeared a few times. The CDR3: CASSSTMEGPAFF. For the CDR3, the DNA is TGTGCCAGCAGCTCCACCATGGAAGGACCGGCTTTCTTT. V is TRBV5-6 and J is TRBJ1-1; D call uncertain. The V gene's germline CDR1 is SGHDT and CDR2 YYEEEE. Between the trimmed V and J ends, which lost 3 bases and 11 bases, there was a span of 17 bases. The CDR3 runs 13 residues.

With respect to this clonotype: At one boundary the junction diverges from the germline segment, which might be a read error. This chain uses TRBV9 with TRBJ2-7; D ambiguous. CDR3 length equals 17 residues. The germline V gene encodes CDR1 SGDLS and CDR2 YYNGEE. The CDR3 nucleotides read TGTGTCAGCAGCATGAGCTCGCCGGGTCTCGGACCCTACGAGCAGTACTTC. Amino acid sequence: CVSSMSSPGLGPYEQYF.

The CDR3 protein is CASTKQGTNEKLFF. CDR3 DNA sequence: TGTGCCAGCACCAAACAGGGAACTAATGAAAAACTGTTTTTT. The chain combines TRBV2 with TRBJ1-4, with D possibly TRBD1 on 6 matching bases. The ends were cut back, 7 bases at V and 1 base at J, with 10 bases in the middle. Germline CDR1 and CDR2: SNHLY and FYNNEI. The CDR3 is 14 amino acids.

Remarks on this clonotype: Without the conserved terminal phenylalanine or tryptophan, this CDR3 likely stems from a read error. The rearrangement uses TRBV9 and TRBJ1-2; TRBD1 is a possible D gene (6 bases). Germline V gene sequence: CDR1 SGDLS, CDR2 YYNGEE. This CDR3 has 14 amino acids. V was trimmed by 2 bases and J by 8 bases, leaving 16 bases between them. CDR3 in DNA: TGTGCCAGCAGCGTCAACAGGGCAGGGGACGGCTACACCTGC. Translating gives CASSVNRAGDGYTC.

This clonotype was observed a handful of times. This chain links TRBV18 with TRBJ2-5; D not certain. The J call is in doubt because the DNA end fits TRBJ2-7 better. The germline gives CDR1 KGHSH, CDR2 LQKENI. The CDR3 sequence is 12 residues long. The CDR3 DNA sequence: TGTGCCAGCTCGGACGAAACCTACGAGCAGTACTTC. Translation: CASSDETYEQYF.

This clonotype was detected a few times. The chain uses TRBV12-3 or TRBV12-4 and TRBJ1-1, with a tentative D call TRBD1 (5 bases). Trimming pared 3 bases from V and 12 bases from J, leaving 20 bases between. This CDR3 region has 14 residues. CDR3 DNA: TGTGCCAGCAGTTTCCGTGGGGCCTACGGGGGGTCTTTCTTT. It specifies CASSFRGAYGGSFF.

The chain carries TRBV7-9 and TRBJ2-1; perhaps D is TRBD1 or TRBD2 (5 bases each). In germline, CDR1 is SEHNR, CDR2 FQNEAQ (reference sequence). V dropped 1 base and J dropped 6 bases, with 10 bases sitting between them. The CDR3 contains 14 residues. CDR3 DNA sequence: TGTGCCAGCAGCTTAGGGGGGAGTCTCAATGAGCAGTTCTTC. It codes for CASSLGGSLNEQFF.

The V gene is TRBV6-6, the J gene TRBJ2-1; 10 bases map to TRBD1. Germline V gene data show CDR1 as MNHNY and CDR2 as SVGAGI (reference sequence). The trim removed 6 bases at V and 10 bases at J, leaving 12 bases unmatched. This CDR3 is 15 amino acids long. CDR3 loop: CASRGTGVSKGEQFF. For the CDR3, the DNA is TGTGCCAGCAGGGGGACAGGGGTGAGCAAGGGGGAGCAGTTCTTC.

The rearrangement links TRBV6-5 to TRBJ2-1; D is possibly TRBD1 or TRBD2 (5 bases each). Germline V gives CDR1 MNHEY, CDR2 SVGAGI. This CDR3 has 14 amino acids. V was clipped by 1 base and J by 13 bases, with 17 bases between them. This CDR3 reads CASSYYGDQETQFF. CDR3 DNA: TGTGCCAGCAGTTACTACGGGGACCAAGAGACCCAGTTCTTC.

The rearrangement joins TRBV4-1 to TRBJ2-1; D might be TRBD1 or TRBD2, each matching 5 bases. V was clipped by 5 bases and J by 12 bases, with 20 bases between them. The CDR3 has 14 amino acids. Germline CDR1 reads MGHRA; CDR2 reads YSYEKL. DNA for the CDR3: TGCGCCAGCAGCTGGGGGAATTCGTTGGATGTGCAGTTCTTC. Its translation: CASSWGNSLDVQFF.

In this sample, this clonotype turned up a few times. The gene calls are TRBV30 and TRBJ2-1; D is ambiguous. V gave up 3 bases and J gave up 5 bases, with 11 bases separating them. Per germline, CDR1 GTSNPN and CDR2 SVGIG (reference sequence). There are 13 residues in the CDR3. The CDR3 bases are TGTGCCTGGAGCCGGACGGTTGACAATGAGCAGTTCTTC. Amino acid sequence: CAWSRTVDNEQFF.

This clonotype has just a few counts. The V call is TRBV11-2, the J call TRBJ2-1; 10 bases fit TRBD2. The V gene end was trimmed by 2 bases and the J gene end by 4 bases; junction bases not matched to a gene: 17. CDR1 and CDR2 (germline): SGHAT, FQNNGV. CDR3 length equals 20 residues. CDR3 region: CASSLRDYGVAGGQYNEQFF. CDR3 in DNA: TGTGCCAGCAGCTTAAGGGATTATGGGGTAGCGGGGGGTCAGTACAATGAGCAGTTCTTC.

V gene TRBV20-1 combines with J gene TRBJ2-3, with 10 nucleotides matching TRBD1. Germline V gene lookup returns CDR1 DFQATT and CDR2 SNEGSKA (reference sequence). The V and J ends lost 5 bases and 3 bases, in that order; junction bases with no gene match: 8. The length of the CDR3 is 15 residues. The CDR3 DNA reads TGCAGTGCTTCGCACGACAGGGGGCGAACAGATACGCAGTATTTT. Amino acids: CSASHDRGRTDTQYF.

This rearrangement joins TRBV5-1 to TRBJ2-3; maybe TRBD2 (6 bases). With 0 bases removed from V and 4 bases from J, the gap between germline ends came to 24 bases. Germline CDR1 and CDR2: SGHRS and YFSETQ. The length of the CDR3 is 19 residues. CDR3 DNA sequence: TGCGCCAGCAGCTTGGGGAAGGCGGTACGGCGGGATGGCGCAGATACGCAGTATTTT. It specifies CASSLGKAVRRDGADTQYF.